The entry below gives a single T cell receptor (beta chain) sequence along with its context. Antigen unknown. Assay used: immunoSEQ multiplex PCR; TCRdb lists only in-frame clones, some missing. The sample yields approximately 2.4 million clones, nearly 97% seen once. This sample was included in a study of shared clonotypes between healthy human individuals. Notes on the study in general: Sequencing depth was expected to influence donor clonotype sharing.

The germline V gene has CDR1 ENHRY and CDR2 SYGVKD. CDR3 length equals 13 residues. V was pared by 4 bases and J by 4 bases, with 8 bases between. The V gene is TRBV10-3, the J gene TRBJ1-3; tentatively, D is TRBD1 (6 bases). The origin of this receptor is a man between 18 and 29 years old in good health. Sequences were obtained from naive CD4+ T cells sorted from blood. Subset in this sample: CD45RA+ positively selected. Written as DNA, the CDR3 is TGTGCCATCAGTGGACAGGAGGGAAACACCATATATTTT. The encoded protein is CAISGQEGNTIYF.